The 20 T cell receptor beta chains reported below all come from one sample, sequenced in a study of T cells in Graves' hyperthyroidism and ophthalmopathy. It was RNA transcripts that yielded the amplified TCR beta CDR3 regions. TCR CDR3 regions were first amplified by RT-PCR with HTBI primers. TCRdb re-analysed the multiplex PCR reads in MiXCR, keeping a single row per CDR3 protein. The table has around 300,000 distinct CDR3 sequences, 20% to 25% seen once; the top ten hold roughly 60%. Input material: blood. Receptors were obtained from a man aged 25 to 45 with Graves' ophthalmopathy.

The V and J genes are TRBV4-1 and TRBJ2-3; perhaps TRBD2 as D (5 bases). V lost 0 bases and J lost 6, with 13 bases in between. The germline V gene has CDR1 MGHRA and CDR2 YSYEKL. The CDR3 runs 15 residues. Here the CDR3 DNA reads TGCGCCAGCAGCCAAGATCTAATCGGCGGGGATACGCAGTATTTT. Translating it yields CASSQDLIGGDTQYF.

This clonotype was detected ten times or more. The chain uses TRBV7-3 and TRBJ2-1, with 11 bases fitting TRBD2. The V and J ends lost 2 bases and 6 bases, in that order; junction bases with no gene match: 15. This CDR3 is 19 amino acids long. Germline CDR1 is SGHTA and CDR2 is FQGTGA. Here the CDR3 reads CASSLATSGLAVRTNEQFF. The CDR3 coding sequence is TGTGCCAGCAGCTTAGCGACCTCGGGACTAGCGGTCCGAACCAATGAGCAGTTCTTC.

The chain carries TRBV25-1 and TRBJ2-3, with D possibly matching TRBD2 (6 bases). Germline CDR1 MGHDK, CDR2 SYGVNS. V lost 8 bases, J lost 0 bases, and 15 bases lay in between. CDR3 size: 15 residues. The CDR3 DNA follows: TGTGCCAGCTCATCACCCGGGACTAGCACAGATACGCAGTATTTT. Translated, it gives CASSSPGTSTDTQYF.

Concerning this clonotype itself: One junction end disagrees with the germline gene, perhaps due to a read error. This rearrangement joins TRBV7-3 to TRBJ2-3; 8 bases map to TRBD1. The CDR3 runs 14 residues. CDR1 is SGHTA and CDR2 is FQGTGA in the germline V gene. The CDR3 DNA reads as TGTGCCAGCGGCTTAGATTCCGGACAGGGAACGCAGTATTTT. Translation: CASGLDSGQGTQYF.

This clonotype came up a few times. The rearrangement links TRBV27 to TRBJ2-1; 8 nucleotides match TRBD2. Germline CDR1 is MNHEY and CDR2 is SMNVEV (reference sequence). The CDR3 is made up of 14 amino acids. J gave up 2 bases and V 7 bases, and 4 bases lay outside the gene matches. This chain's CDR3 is CASKIAGTYNEQFF. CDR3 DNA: TGTGCCAGCAAAATAGCGGGAACCTACAATGAGCAGTTCTTC.

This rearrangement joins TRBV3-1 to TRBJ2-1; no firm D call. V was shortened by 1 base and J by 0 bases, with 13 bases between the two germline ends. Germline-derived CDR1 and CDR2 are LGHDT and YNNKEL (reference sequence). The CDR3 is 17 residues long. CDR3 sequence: CASSQVFRGSSYNEQFF. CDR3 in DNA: TGTGCCAGCAGCCAAGTTTTTCGCGGTAGCTCCTACAATGAGCAGTTCTTC.

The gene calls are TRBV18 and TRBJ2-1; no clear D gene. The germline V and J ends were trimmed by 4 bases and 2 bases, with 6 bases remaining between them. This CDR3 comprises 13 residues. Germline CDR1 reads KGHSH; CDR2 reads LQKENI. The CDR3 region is CASSLMAYNEQFF. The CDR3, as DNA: TGTGCCAGCTCACTTATGGCCTACAATGAGCAGTTCTTC.

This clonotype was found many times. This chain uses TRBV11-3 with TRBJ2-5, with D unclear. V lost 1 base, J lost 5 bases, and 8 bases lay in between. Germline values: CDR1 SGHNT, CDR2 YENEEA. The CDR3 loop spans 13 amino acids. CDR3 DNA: TGTGCCAGCAGCTTAGGAGAGGTGGAGACCCAGTACTTC. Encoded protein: CASSLGEVETQYF.

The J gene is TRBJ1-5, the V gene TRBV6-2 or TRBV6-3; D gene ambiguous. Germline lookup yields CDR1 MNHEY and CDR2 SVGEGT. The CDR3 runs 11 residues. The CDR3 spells CGIGFNQPQHF. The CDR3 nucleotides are TGTGGGATAGGATTCAATCAGCCCCAGCATTTT.

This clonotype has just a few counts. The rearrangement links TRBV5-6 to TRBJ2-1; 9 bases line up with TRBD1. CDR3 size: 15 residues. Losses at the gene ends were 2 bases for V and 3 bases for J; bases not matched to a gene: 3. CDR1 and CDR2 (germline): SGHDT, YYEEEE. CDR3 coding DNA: TGTGCCAGCAGCTTCCGACAGGGGGGCTACAATGAGCAGTTCTTC. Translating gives CASSFRQGGYNEQFF.

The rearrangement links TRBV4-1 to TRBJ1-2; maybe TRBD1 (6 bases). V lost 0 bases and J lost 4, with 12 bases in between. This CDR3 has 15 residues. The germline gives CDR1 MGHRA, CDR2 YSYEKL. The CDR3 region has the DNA TGCGCCAGCAGCCAAGATAACAGGGCTACCTATGGCTACACCTTC. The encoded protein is CASSQDNRATYGYTF.

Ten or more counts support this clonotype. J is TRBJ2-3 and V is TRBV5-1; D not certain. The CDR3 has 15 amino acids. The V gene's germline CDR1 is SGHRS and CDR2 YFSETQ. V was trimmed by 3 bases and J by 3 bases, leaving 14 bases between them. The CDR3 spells CASSSPEVRTDTQYF. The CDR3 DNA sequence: TGCGCCAGCAGCTCCCCCGAGGTTCGGACAGATACGCAGTATTTT.

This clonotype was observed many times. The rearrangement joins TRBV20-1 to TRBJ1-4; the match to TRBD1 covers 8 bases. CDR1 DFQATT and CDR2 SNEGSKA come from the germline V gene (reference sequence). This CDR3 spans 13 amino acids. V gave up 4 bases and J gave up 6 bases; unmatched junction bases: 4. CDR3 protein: CSATGQGHEKLFF. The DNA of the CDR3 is TGCAGTGCTACAGGACAGGGTCATGAAAAACTGTTTTTT.

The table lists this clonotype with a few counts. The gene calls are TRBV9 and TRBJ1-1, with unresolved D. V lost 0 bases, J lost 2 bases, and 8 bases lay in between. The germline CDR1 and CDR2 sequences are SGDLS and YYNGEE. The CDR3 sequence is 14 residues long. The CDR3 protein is CASSVGAANTEAFF. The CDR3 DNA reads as TGTGCCAGCAGCGTAGGTGCAGCTAACACTGAAGCTTTCTTT.

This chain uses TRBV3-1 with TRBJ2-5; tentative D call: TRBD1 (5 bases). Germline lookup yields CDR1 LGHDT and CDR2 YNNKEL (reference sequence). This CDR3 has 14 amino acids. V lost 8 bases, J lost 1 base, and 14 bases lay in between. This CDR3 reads CASGNGHVQETQYF. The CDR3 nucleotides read TGTGCCAGCGGGAACGGACACGTCCAAGAGACCCAGTACTTC.

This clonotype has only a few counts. The CDR3: CASSPGFNTDTQYF. The CDR3 nucleotides are TGTGCCAGCAGCCCCGGGTTCAACACAGATACGCAGTATTTT. The chain recombines TRBV12-3 or TRBV12-4 with TRBJ2-3; D not resolved. V was cut by 6 bases and J by 2 bases, with 12 bases left in between. This CDR3 region has 14 residues.

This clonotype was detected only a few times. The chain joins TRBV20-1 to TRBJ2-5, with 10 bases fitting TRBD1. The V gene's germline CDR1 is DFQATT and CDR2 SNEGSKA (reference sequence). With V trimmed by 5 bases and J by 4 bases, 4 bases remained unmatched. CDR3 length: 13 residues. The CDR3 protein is CSAGRQGAETQYF. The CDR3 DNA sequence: TGCAGTGCTGGGAGACAGGGGGCAGAGACCCAGTACTTC.

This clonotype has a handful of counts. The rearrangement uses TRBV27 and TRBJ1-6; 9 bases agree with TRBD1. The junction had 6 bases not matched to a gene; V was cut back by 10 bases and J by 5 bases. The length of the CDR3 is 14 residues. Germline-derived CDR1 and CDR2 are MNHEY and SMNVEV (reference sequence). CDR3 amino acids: CATSRDRDNSPLHF. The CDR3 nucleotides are TGTGCCACCTCAAGGGACAGGGATAATTCACCCCTCCACTTT.

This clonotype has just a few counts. In nucleotides, the CDR3 is TGTGCCACCAGCGGCTTCGGGAGGGCCGGGGAGCTGTTTTTT. This gives the protein CATSGFGRAGELFF. The chain has TRBV15 and TRBJ2-2, with 8 bases fitting TRBD2. Losses at the gene ends were 5 bases for V and 6 bases for J; bases not matched to a gene: 5. The germline gives CDR1 LNHNV, CDR2 YYDKDF (reference sequence). This CDR3 spans 14 amino acids.

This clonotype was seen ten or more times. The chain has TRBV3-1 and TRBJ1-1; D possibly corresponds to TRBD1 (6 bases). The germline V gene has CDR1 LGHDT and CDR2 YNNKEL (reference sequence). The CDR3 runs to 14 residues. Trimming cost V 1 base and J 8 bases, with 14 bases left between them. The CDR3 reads CASSQAQGKSEAFF. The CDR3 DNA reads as TGTGCCAGCAGCCAAGCACAGGGAAAATCCGAAGCTTTCTTT.